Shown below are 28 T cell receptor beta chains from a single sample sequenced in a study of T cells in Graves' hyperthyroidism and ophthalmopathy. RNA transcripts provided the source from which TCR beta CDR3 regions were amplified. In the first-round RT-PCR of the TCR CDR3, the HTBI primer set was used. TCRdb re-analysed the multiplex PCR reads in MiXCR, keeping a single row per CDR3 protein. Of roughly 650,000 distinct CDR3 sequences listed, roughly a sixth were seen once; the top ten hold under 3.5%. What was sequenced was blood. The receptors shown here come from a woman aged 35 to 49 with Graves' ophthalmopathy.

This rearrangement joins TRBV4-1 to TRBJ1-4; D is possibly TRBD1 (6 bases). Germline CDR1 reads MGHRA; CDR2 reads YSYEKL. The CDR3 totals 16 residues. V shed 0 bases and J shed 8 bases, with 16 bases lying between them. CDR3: CASSQESGALAEKLFF. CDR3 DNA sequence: TGCGCCAGCAGCCAAGAATCGGGGGCACTAGCCGAAAAACTGTTTTTT.

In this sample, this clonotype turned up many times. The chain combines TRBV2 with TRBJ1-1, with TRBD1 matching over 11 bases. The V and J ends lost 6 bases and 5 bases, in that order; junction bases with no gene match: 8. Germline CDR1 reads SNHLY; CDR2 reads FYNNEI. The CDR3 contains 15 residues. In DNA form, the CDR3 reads TGTGCCAGCAGGGGACAGGGGGGCATGGGGACTGAAGCTTTCTTT. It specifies CASRGQGGMGTEAFF.

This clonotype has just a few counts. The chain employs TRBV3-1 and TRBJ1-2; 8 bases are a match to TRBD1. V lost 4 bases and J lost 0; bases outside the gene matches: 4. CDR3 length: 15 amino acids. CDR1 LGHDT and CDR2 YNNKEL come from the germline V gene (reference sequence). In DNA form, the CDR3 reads TGTGCCAGCAGCCTCCAGGGGGCGTCTAACTATGGCTACACCTTC. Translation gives CASSLQGASNYGYTF.

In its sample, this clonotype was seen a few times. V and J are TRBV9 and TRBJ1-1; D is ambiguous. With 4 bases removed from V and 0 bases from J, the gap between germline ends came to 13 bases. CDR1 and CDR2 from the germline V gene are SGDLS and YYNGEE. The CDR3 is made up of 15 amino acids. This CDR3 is CASSRAGIMNTEAFF. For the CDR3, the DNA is TGTGCCAGCAGCAGGGCGGGGATTATGAACACTGAAGCTTTCTTT.

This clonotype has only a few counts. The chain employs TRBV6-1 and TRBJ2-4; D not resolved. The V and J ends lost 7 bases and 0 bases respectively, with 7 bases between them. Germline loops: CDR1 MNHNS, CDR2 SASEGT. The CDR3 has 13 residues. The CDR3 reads CASISLAKNIQYF. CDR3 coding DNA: TGTGCCAGCATATCACTAGCCAAAAACATTCAGTACTTC.

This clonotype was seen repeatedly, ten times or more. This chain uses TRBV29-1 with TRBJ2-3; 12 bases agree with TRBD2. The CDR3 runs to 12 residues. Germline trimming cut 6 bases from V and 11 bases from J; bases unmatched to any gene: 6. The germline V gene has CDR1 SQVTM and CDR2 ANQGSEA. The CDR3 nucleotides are TGCAGCGTCCTTGGACTAGCGGGGATGCAGTATTTT. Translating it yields CSVLGLAGMQYF.

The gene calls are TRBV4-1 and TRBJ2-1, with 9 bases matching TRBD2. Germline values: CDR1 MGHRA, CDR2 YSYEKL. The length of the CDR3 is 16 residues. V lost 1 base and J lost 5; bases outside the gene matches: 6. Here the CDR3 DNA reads TGCGCCAGCAGCCAAGCACCGGGACTAGCTAACAATGAGCAGTTCTTC. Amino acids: CASSQAPGLANNEQFF.

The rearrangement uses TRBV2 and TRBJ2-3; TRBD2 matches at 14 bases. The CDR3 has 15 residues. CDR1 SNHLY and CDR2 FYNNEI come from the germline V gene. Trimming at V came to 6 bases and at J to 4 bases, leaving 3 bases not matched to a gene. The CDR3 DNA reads TGTGCCAGCAGCAAGACTAGCGGGGGGGCAGATACGCAGTATTTT. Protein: CASSKTSGGADTQYF.

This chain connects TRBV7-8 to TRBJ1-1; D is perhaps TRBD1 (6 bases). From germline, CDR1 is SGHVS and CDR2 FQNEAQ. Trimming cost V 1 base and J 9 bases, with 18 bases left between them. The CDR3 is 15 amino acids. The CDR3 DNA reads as TGTGCCAGCAGCTTAGAGGGGGTTGACAGGATTAAAGCTTTCTTT. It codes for CASSLEGVDRIKAFF.

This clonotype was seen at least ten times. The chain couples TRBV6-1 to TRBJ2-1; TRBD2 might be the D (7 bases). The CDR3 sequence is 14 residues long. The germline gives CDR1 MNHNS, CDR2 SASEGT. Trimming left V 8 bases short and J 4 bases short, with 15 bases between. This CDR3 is CASENGGTYNEQFF. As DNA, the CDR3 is TGTGCCAGCGAGAACGGGGGGACATACAATGAGCAGTTCTTC.

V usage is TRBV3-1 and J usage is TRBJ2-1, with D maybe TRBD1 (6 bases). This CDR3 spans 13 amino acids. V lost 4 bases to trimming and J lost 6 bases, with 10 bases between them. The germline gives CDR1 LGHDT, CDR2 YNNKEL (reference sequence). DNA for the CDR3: TGTGCCAGCAGCCTTAGACAGGCCAATGAGCAGTTCTTC. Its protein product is CASSLRQANEQFF.

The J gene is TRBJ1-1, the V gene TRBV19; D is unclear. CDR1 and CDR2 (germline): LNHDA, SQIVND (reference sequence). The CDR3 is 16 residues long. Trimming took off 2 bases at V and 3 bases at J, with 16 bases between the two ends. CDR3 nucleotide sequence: TGTGCCAGTAGTATACCCCGTGGCATAATTTACACTGAAGCTTTCTTT. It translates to CASSIPRGIIYTEAFF.

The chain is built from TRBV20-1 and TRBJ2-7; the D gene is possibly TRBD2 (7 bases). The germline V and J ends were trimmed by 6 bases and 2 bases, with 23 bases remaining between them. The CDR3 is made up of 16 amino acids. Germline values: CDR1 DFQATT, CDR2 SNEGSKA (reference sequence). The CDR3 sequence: CSAQRGEGGSPYEQYF. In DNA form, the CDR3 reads TGCAGTGCCCAAAGGGGGGAGGGAGGGTCGCCCTACGAGCAGTACTTC.

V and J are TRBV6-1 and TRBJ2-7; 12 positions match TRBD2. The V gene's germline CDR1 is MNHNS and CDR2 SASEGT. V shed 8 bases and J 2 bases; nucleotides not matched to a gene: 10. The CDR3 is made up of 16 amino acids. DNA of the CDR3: TGTGCCAGCGGGACACTAGCGGGAGGTAGGACCTACGAGCAGTACTTC. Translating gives CASGTLAGGRTYEQYF.

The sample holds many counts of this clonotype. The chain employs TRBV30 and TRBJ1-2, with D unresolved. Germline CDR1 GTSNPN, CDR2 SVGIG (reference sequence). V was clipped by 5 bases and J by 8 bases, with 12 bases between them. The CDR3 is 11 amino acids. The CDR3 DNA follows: TGTGCCTGGTGGGCGCGAGGGGGCTACACCTTC. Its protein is CAWWARGGYTF.

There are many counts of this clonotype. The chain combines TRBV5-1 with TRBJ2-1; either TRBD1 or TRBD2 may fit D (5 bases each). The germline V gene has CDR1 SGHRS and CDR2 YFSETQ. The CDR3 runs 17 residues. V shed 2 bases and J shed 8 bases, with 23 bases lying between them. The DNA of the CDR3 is TGCGCCAGCAGCTTTGGTAGCGCCGGGACGACGAGGGATGAGCAGTTCTTC. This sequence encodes CASSFGSAGTTRDEQFF.

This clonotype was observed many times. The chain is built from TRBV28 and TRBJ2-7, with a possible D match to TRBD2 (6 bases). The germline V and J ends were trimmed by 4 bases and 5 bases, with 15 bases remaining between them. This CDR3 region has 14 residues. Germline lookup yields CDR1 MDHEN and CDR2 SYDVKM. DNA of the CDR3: TGTGCCAGCAGTTCCCTGGGAGGTGCCCACGAGCAGTACTTC. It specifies CASSSLGGAHEQYF. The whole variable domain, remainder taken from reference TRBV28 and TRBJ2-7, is DVKVTQSSRYLVKRTGEKVFLECVQDMDHENMFWYRQDPGLGLRLIYFSYDVKMKEKGDIPEGYSVSREKKERFSLILESASTNQTSMYLCASSSLGGAHEQYFGPGTRLTVT.

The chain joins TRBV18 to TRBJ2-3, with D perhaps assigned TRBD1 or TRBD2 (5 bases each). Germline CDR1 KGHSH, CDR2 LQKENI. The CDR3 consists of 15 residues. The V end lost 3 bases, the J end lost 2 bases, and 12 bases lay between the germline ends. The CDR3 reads CASSPLGGITDTQYF. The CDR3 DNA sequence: TGTGCCAGCTCACCCCTTGGGGGTATCACAGATACGCAGTATTTT. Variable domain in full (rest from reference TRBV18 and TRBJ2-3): NAGVMQNPRHLVRRRGQEARLRCSPMKGHSHVYWYRQLPEEGLKFMVYLQKENIIDESGMPKERFSAEFPKEGPSILRIQQVVRGDSAAYFCASSPLGGITDTQYFGPGTRLTVL.

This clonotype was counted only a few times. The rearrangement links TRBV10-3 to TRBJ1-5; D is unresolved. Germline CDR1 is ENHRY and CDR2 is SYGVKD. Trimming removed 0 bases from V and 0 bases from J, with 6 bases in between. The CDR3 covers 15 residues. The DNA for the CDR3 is TGTGCCATCAGTGAGTCGGACCGTAGCAATCAGCCCCAGCATTTT. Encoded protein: CAISESDRSNQPQHF.

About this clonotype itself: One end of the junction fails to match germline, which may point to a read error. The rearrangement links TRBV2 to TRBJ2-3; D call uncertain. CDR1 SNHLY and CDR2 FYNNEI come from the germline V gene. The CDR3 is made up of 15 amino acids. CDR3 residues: CASMVQALSTNTQYF. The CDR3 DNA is TGTGCCAGCATGGTCCAGGCCCTTAGCACAAATACGCAGTATTTT.

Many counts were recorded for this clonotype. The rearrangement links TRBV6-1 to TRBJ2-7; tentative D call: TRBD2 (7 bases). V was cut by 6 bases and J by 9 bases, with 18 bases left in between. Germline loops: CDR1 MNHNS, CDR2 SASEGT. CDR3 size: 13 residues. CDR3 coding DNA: TGTGCCAGCAGCCCATCGGGGGCTAGCGGGCAGTACTTC. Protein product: CASSPSGASGQYF.

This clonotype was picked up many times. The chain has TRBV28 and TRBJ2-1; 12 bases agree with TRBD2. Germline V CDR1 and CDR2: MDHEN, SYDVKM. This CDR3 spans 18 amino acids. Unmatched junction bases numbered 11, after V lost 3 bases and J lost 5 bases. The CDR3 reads CASSLPRWTSGVHNEQFF. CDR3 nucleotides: TGTGCCAGCAGTTTGCCCAGGTGGACTAGCGGGGTACACAATGAGCAGTTCTTC.

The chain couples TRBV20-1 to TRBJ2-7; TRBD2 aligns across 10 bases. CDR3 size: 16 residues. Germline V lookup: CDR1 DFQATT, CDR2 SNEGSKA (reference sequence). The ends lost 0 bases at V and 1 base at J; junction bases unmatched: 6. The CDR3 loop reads CSARELAGLASYEQYF. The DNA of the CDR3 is TGCAGTGCTAGAGAGTTGGCGGGACTAGCGTCCTACGAGCAGTACTTC.

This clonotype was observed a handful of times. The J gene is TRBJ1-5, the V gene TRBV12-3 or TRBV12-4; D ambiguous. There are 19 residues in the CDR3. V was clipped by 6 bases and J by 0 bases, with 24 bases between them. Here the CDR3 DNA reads TGTGCCAGCAGCCCAGATCCCCCTGTTGGGGTTTATAGCAATCAGCCCCAGCATTTT. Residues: CASSPDPPVGVYSNQPQHF.

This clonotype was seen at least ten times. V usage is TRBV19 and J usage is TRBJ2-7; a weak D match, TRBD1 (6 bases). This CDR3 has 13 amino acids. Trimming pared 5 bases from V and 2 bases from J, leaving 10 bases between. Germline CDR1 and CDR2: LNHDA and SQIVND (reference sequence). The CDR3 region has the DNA TGTGCCAGTAGTGTGGACAGCACCTACGAGCAGTACTTC. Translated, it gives CASSVDSTYEQYF.

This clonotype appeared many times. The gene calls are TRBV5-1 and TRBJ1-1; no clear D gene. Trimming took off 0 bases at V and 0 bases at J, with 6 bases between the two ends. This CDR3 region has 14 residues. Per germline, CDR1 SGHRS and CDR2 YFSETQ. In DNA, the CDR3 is TGCGCCAGCAGCTTGGCAGCTTTGAACACTGAAGCTTTCTTT. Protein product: CASSLAALNTEAFF. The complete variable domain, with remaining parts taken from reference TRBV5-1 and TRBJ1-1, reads KAGVTQTPRYLIKTRGQQVTLSCSPISGHRSVSWYQQTPGQGLQFLFEYFSETQRNKGNFPGRFSGRQFSNSRSEMNVSTLELGDSALYLCASSLAALNTEAFFGQGTRLTVV.

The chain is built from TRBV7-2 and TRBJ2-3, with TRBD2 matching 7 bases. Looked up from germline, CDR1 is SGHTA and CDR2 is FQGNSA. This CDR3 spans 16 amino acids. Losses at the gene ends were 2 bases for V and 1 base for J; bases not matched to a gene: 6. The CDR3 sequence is CASSLFAGVGTDTQYF. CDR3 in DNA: TGTGCCAGCAGCTTATTTGCGGGGGTAGGCACAGATACGCAGTATTTT.

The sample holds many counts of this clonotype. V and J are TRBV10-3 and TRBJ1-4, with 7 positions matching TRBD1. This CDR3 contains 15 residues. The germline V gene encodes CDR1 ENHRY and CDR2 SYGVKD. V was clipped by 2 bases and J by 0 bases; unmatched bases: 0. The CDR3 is CAISEQGATNEKLFF. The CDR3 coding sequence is TGTGCCATCAGTGAGCAGGGGGCAACTAATGAAAAACTGTTTTTT.